A single sample is the source of the 10 T cell receptor beta chains below, sequenced in a study of T cells in Graves' hyperthyroidism and ophthalmopathy. TCR beta CDR3 regions were amplified from RNA. Primed by the HTBI set, a first-round RT-PCR was run on the TCR CDR3. MiXCR, run by TCRdb on the multiplex PCR reads, gives a single entry per CDR3 protein. The sample yields about 96,000 distinct CDR3 sequences, about half seen once. Sequencing was done on a sample of blood. The receptors were gathered from a woman in her forties with Graves' hyperthyroidism.

This clonotype has ten or more counts. The V call is TRBV7-2, the J call TRBJ2-2; 9 bases fit TRBD1. After removal of 5 bases from V and 0 bases from J, the junction contained 4 bases not matched to a gene. CDR3 length: 16 amino acids. The germline V gene has CDR1 SGHTA and CDR2 FQGNSA. In nucleotides, the CDR3 is TGTGCCAGCAGCCTACAGGGGGCCACGAACACCGGGGAGCTGTTTTTT. Amino acids: CASSLQGATNTGELFF.

This rearrangement joins TRBV2 to TRBJ2-6; D is unresolved. Germline CDR1 is SNHLY and CDR2 is FYNNEI. The V end lost 6 bases, the J end lost 4 bases, and 4 bases lay between the germline ends. The CDR3 extends over 12 amino acids. The CDR3 sequence: CASRAGANVLTF. Here the CDR3 DNA reads TGTGCCAGCAGAGCCGGGGCCAACGTCCTGACTTTC.

On this clonotype itself: One end of the junction varies from germline; a read error may be responsible. The chain couples TRBV7-9 to TRBJ2-5; maybe TRBD2 (6 bases). Germline CDR1 SEHNR, CDR2 FQNEAQ (reference sequence). The CDR3 contains 14 residues. For the CDR3, the DNA is TGTGCCACCAGCAGAGGTAGCGGCCAAGAGACCCAGTACTTC. It codes for CATSRGSGQETQYF.

The V and J genes are TRBV10-3 and TRBJ1-1, with TRBD1 matching 7 bases. With V trimmed by 10 bases and J by 1 base, 12 bases remained unmatched. In germline, CDR1 is ENHRY, CDR2 SYGVKD. There are 15 residues in the CDR3. The chain's CDR3 is CASRDRTGKNTEAFF. In DNA, the CDR3 is TGTGCCAGCAGAGATCGGACAGGAAAGAACACTGAAGCTTTCTTT.

The V call is TRBV5-1, the J call TRBJ2-3; 9 bases are shared with TRBD2. In germline, CDR1 is SGHRS, CDR2 YFSETQ. V gave up 6 bases and J gave up 3 bases; unmatched junction bases: 2. The CDR3 runs 13 residues. CDR3 sequence (DNA): TGCGCCAGCACTCTAGCGGGAACAGATACGCAGTATTTT. Translated, it gives CASTLAGTDTQYF.

The V gene is TRBV7-3, the J gene TRBJ1-1; D remains ambiguous. Germline values: CDR1 SGHTA, CDR2 FQGTGA. V was clipped by 2 bases and J by 11 bases, with 21 bases between them. The CDR3 covers 15 residues. CDR3 DNA sequence: TGTGCCAGCAGCTTAGCCCCAGGAGGGATAAATGGGGCTTTCTTT. This translates into CASSLAPGGINGAFF. The full variable domain, its missing parts supplied by reference TRBV7-3 and TRBJ1-1, is GAGVSQTPSNKVTEKGKYVELRCDPISGHTALYWYRQSLGQGPEFLIYFQGTGAADDSGLPNDRFFAVRPEGSVSTLKIQRTERGDSAVYLCASSLAPGGINGAFFGQGTRLTVV.

The chain employs TRBV4-3 and TRBJ1-2, with D unclear. The CDR3 sequence is 15 residues long. Germline V lookup: CDR1 LGHNA, CDR2 YSLEER. Trimming stripped 1 base from V and 3 bases from J, with 12 bases between. The CDR3 region has the DNA TGCGCCAGCAGCCAAGGACAATTTTCTTACTATGGCTACACCTTC. This codes for CASSQGQFSYYGYTF.

The table lists this clonotype with many counts. This chain links TRBV20-1 with TRBJ1-5; 8 bases are shared with TRBD1. V shed 4 bases and J 2 bases; nucleotides not matched to a gene: 7. This CDR3 region has 15 residues. Germline loops: CDR1 DFQATT, CDR2 SNEGSKA (reference sequence). The CDR3 is CSAMDRVKGNQPQHF. Here the CDR3 DNA reads TGCAGTGCTATGGACAGGGTAAAGGGCAATCAGCCCCAGCATTTT.

This clonotype has ten or more counts. V and J are TRBV7-2 and TRBJ2-2; the D is unclear. V shed 2 bases and J shed 3 bases, with 7 bases lying between them. Germline lookup yields CDR1 SGHTA and CDR2 FQGNSA. This CDR3 contains 14 residues. The CDR3 loop reads CASSLSFYTGELFF. CDR3 nucleotides: TGTGCCAGCAGCTTATCTTTTTACACCGGGGAGCTGTTTTTT.

The chain couples TRBV7-2 to TRBJ2-5; no definite D call. The CDR3 spans 13 residues. Trimming cost V 2 bases and J 3 bases, with 7 bases left between them. The germline V gene has CDR1 SGHTA and CDR2 FQGNSA. The CDR3, as DNA: TGTGCCAGCAGCTTACGTATGGAAGAGACCCAGTACTTC. Translated: CASSLRMEETQYF.